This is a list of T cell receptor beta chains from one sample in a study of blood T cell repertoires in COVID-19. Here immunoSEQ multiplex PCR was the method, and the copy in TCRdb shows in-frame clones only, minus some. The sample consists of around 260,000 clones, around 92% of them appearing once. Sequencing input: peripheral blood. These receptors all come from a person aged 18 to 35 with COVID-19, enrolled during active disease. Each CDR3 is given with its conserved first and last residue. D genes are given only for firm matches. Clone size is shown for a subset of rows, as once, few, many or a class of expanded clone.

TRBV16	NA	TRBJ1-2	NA	TGTGCCAGCAGCCCCGCGACAGTTAACTATGGCTACACCTTC	CASSPATVNYGYTF
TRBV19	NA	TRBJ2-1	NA	TGTGCCAGTAGTCGCAGTCCGAGGGCAGCCACCTACAATGAGCAGTTCTTC	CASSRSPRAATYNEQFF
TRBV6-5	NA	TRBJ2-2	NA	TGTGCCAGCAGTTACTCAGGGGGTTCCCTGTTTTTT	CASSYSGGSLFF
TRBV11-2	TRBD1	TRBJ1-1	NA	TGTGCCAGCAGTTTCGGACAGGGGACTCTTAATACTATAGAAGCTTTCTTT	CASSFGQGTLNTIEAFF
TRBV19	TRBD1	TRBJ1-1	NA	TGTGCCAGTAGTATAGGAGAACAGGGGTTTGGTACTGAAGCTTTCTTT	CASSIGEQGFGTEAFF
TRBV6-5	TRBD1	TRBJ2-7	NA	TGTGCCAGCAGTTACTCGGGACAGGGTACCTACGAGCAGTACTTC	CASSYSGQGTYEQYF
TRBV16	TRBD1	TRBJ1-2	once	TGTGCCAGCAGCCCTGGACAGGGAAATTTCTATGGCTACACCTTC	CASSPGQGNFYGYTF
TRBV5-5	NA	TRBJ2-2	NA	TGTGCCAGCAGCTTGGTTTCTGGGGAGCTGTTTTTT	CASSLVSGELFF
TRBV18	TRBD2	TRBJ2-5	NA	TGTGCCAGCTCACCCCCGGCGGGAGGTCAAGAGACCCAGTACTTC	CASSPPAGGQETQYF
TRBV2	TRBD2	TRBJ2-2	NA	TGTGCCAGCAGAGGGACTAGCGGGAACACCGGGGAGCTGTTTTTT	CASRGTSGNTGELFF
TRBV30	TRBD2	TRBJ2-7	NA	TGTGCCTGGAGTCGCGGGACTAGCGGGAGGTACTCCTACGAGCAGTACTTC	CAWSRGTSGRYSYEQYF
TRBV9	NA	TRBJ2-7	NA	TGTGCCAGCAGCGTCGGGACAACCTCCTACGAGCAGTACTTC	CASSVGTTSYEQYF
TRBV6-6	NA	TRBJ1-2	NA	TGTGCCAGCAGTCAATTCCTCTATGGCTACACCTTC	CASSQFLYGYTF
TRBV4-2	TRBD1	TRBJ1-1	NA	TGTGCCAGCAGCCAACCCGACAGGGAGAACACTGAAGCTTTCTTT	CASSQPDRENTEAFF
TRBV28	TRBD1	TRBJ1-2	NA	TGTGCCAGCAGTTTTGACCCGGGACAGGGGATGCGTGGCTACACCTTC	CASSFDPGQGMRGYTF
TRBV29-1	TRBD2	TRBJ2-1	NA	TGCAGCGTTGAAGAGGGACTAGCGGGAGGTAGTGAGCAGTTCTTC	CSVEEGLAGGSEQFF
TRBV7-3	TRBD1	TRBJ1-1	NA	TGTGCCAGCAGCTTAAGGAGGGGACAGGGCGATACTGAAGCTTTCTTT	CASSLRRGQGDTEAFF
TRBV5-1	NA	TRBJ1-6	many	TGCGCCAGCAGCTTGGACAGTCCCAGCTCCTATAATTCACCCCTCCACTTT	CASSLDSPSSYNSPLHF
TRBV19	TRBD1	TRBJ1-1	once	TGTGCCAGTAGTTCCGGACAGGGGGGTCGGCACACTGAAGCTTTCTTT	CASSSGQGGRHTEAFF
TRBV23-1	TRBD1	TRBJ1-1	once	TGCGCCAGCAGTCAACTACAAGACAGGGGCTTCACTGAAGCTTTCTTT	CASSQLQDRGFTEAFF